This paragraph covers one T cell receptor (beta chain) sequence. Its antigen is currently unknown. This entry is derived from a study of beta chain features in type 1 diabetes. Investigators reverse transcribed all isolated RNA, so they sequenced expressed TCRB transcripts. Sequencing was performed with immunoSEQ multiplex PCR; in TCRdb, only in-frame clones are kept and a portion is missing. The table has about 200,000 clones, under 13% seen once. Overall study results and limits: Equally in patients and controls, shorter templates might have been favored by PCR. Type 1 diabetes patients had fewer VDJ junction insertions and more deletions. All four CD4+ subsets of Type 1 diabetes patients contained TCRB CDR3s that were moderately but significantly shorter.

Germline V gene lookup returns CDR1 SNHLY and CDR2 FYNNEI. The CDR3 contains 14 residues. Trimming took 6 bases from V and 3 from J; bases not matched to a gene: 4. Populations obtained by sorting all exceeded 98% purity. The genes are TRBV2 and TRBJ2-1; 8 nucleotides align to TRBD2. Specimen: central memory CD4+ T cells from blood. The TCR originated in a man younger than 30 in good health. In DNA, the CDR3 is TGTGCCAGCAGACGAGCGGGAGTCTACAATGAGCAGTTCTTC. This gives the protein CASRRAGVYNEQFF.